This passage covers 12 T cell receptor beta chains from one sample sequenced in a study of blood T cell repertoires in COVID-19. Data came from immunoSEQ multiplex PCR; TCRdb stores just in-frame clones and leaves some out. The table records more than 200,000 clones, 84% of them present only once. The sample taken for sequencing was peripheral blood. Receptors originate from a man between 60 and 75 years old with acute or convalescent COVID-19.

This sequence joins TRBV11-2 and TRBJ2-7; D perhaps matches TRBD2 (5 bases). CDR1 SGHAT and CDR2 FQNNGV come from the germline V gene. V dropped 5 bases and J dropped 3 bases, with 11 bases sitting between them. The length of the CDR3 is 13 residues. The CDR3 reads CASSPGLNYEQYF. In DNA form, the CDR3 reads TGTGCCAGCAGCCCTGGACTTAACTACGAGCAGTACTTC.

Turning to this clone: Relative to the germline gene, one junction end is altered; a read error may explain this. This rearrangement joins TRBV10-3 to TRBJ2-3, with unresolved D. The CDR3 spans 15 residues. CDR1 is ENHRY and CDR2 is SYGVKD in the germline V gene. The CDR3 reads CAISDPGSRPAAVDF. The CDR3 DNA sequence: TGTGCCATCAGTGACCCCGGGTCCCGCCCCGCCGCAGTGGATTTT.

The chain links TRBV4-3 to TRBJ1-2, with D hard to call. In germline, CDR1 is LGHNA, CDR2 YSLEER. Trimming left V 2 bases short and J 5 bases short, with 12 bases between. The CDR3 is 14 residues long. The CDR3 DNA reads TGCGCCAGCAGCCAACGGGTCAGTCAATATGGCTACACCTTC. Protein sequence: CASSQRVSQYGYTF.

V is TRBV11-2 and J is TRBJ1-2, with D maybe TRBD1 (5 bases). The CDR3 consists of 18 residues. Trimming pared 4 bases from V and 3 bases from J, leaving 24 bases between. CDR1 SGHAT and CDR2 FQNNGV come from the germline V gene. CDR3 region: CASSSHISIGGNDYGYTF. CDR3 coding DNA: TGTGCCAGCAGCTCCCATATCTCAATCGGGGGGAACGACTATGGCTACACCTTC.

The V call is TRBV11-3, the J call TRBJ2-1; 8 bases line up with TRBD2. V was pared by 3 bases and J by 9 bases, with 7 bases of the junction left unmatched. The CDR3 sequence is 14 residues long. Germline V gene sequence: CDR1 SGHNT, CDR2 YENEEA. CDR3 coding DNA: TGTGCCAGCAGCTTGGGACTAGTTGAGGGTGAGCAGTTCTTC. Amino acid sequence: CASSLGLVEGEQFF.

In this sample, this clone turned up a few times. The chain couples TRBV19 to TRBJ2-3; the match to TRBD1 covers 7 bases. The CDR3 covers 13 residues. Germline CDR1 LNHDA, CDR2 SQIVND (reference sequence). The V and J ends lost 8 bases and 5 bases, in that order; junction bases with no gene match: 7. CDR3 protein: CASGDRAGDTQYF. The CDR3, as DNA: TGTGCCAGTGGCGACAGGGCTGGAGATACGCAGTATTTT.

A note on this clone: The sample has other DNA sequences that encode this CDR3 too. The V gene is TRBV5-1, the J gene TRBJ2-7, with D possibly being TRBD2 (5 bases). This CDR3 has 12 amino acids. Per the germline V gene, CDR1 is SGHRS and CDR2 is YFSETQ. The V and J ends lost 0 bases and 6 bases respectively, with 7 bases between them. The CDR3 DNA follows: TGCGCCAGCAGCTTGGACCGGGGCGAGCAGTACTTC. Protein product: CASSLDRGEQYF.

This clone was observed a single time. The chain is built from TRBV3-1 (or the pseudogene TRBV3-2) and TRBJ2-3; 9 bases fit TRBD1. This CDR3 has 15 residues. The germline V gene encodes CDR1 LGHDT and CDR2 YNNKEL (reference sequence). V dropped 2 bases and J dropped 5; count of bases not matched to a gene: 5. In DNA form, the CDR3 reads TGTGCCAGCAGCCAACCGGGACAGGGTCAAGATACGCAGTATTTT. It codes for CASSQPGQGQDTQYF.

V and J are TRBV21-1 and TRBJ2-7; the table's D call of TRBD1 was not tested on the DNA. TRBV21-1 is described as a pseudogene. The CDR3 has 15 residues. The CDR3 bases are TGTGCCAGCAGCAAAGGTCCAGGGGGAGACTACGAGCAGTACTTC. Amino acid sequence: CASSKGPGGDYEQYF.

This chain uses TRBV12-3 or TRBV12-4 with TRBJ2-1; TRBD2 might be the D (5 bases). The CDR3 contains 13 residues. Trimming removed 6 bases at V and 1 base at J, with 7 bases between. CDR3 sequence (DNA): TGTGCCAGCAGGGAGGTTTCCTACAATGAGCAGTTCTTC. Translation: CASREVSYNEQFF.

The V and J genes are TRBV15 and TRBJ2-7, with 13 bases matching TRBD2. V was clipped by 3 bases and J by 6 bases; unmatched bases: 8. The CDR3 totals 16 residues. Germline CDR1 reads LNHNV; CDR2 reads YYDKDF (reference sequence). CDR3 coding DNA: TGTGCCACCAGCAGCTTCCCGGGACTAGCGGGAATCGAGCAGTACTTC. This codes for CATSSFPGLAGIEQYF.

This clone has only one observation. CDR3 sequence: CASSLQGHNSPLHF. In DNA form, the CDR3 reads TGTGCCAGCAGCTTACAGGGGCATAATTCACCCCTCCACTTT. This chain uses TRBV5-4 with TRBJ1-6; 7 bases map to TRBD1. V dropped 2 bases and J dropped 5; count of bases not matched to a gene: 1. CDR1 is SGHNT, CDR2 YYREEE, per germline (reference sequence). This CDR3 is 14 amino acids long.